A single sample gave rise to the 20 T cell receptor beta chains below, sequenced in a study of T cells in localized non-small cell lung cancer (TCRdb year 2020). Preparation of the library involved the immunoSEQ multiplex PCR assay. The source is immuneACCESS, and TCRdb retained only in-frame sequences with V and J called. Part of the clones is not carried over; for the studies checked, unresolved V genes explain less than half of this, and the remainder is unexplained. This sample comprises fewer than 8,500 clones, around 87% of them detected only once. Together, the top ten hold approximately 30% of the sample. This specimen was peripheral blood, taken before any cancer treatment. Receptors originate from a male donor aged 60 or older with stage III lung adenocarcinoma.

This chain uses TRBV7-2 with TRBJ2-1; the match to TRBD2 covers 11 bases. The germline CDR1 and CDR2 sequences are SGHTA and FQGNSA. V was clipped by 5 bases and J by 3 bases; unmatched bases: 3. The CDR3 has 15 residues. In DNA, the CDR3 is TGTGCCAGCAGCCCGGGACTAGCGGTCTACAATGAGCAGTTCTTC. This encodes CASSPGLAVYNEQFF. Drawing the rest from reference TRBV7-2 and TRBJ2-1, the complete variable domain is GAGVSQSPSNKVTEKGKDVELRCDPISGHTALYWYRQSLGQGLEFLIYFQGNSAPDKSGLPSDRFSAERTGGSVSTLTIQRTQQEDSAVYLCASSPGLAVYNEQFFGPGTRLTVL.

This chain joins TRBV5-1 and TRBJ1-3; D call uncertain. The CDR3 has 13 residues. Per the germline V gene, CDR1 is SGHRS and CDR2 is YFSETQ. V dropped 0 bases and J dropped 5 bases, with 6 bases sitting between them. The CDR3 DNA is TGCGCCAGCAGCTTGGGACACCGAAACACCATATATTTT. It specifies CASSLGHRNTIYF. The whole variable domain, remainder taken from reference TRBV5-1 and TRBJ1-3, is KAGVTQTPRYLIKTRGQQVTLSCSPISGHRSVSWYQQTPGQGLQFLFEYFSETQRNKGNFPGRFSGRQFSNSRSEMNVSTLELGDSALYLCASSLGHRNTIYFGEGSWLTVV.

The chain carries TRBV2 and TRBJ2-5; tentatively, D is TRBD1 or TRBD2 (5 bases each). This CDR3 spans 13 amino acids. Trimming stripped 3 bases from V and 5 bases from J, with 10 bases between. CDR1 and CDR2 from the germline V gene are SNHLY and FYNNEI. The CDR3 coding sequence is TGTGCCAGCAGTGAGGGGGTTATTGAGACCCAGTACTTC. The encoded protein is CASSEGVIETQYF.

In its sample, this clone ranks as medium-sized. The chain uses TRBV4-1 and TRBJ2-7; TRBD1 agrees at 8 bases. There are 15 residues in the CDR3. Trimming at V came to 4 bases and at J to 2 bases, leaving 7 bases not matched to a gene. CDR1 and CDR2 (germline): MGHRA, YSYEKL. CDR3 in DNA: TGCGCCAGCAGCCTGGTGCAGGGGGCGACCTACGAGCAGTACTTC. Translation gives CASSLVQGATYEQYF.

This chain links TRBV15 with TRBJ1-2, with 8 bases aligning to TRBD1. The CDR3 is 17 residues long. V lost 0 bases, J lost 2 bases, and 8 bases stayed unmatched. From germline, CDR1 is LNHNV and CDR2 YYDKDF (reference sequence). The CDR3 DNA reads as TGTGCCACCAGCAGAGAGAGGGCAGGGGGCTTGAACTATGGCTACACCTTC. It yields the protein CATSRERAGGLNYGYTF. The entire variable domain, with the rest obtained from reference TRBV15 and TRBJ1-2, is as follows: DAMVIQNPRYQVTQFGKPVTLSCSQTLNHNVMYWYQQKSSQAPKLLFHYYDKDFNNEADTPDNFQSRRPNTSFCFLDIRSPGLGDTAMYLCATSRERAGGLNYGYTFGSGTRLTVV.

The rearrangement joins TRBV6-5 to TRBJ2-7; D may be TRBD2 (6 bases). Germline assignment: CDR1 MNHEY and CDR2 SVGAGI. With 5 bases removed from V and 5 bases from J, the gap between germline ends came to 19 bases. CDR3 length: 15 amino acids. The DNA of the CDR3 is TGTGCCAGCAGTAAGGCCCTAGCGCAGTCCCACGAGCAGTACTTC. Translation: CASSKALAQSHEQYF.

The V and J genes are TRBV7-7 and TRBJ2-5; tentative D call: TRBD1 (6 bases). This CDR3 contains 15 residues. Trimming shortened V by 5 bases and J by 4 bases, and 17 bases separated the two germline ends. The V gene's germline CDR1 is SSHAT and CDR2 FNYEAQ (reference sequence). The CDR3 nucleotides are TGTGCCAGCAGCCTCAGGACAGTCCCCCTAGAGACCCAGTACTTC. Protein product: CASSLRTVPLETQYF.

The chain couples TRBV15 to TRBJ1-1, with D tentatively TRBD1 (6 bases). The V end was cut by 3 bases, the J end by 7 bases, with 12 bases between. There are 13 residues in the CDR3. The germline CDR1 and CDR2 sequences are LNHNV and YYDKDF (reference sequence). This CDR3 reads CATSRGGRSEAFF. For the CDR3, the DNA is TGTGCCACCAGCAGGGGGGGGCGAAGTGAAGCTTTCTTT.

CDR3 DNA: TGCGCCAGCAGTCAATTCGACAGGCCGTTCCTCTCTGGAAACACCATATATTTT. Protein: CASSQFDRPFLSGNTIYF. The chain couples TRBV23-1 to TRBJ1-3; weak D call: TRBD1 (6 bases). TRBV23-1 counts as an open reading frame of uncertain function. The V and J ends lost 1 base and 0 bases respectively, with 16 bases between them. The CDR3 is made up of 18 amino acids.

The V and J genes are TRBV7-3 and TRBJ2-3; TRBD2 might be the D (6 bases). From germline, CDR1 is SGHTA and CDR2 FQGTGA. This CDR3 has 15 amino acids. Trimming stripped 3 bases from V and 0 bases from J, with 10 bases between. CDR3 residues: CASSFAGPSTDTQYF. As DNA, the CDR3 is TGTGCCAGCAGCTTTGCGGGGCCTAGCACAGATACGCAGTATTTT.

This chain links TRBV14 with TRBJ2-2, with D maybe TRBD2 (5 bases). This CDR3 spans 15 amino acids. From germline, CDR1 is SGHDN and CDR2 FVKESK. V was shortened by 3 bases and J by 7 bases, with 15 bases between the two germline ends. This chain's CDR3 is CASSQRYDGIGELFF. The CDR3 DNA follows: TGTGCCAGCAGCCAGAGGTACGACGGGATCGGGGAGCTGTTTTTT.

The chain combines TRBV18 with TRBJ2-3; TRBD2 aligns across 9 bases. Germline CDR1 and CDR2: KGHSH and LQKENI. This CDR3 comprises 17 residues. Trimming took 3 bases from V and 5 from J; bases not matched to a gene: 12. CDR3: CASSPRPQRGAGDTQYF. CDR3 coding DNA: TGTGCCAGCTCACCCCGCCCGCAGCGGGGGGCAGGAGATACGCAGTATTTT.

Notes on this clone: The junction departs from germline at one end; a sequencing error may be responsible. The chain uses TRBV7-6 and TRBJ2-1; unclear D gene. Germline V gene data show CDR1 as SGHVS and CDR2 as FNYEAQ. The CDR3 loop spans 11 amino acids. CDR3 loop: CASSSNNEQFF. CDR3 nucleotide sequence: TGTGCCAGCAGCTCCAACAATGAGCAGTTCTTC.

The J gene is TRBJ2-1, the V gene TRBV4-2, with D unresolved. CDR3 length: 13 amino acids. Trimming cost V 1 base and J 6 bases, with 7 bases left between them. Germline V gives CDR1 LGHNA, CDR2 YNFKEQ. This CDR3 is CASSQVRTNEQFF. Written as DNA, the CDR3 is TGTGCCAGCAGCCAAGTAAGGACCAATGAGCAGTTCTTC.

CDR3 residues: CASSHGAGGNQPQHF. In DNA form, the CDR3 reads TGTGCCAGCAGCCATGGGGCAGGGGGCAATCAGCCCCAGCATTTT. The genes are TRBV4-2 and TRBJ1-5; D might be TRBD1 (6 bases). Per germline, CDR1 LGHNA and CDR2 YNFKEQ. The CDR3 consists of 15 residues. V was pared by 3 bases and J by 2 bases, with 11 bases between.

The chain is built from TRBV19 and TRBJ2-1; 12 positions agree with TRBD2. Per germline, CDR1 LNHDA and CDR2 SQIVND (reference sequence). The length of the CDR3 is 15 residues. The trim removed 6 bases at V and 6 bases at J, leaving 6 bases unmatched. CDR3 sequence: CASSEWGLAGNEQFF. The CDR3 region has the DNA TGTGCCAGTAGCGAATGGGGACTAGCGGGCAATGAGCAGTTCTTC. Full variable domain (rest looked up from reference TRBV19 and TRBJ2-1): DGGITQSPKYLFRKEGQNVTLSCEQNLNHDAMYWYRQDPGQGLRLIYYSQIVNDFQKGDIAEGYSVSREKKESFPLTVTSAQKNPTAFYLCASSEWGLAGNEQFFGPGTRLTVL.

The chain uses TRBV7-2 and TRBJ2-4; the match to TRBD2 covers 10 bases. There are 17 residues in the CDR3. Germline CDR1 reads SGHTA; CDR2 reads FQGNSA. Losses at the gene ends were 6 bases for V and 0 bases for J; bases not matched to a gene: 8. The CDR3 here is CASSRTSGTSAKNIQYF. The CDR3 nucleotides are TGTGCCAGCAGTCGGACTAGCGGTACTTCAGCCAAAAACATTCAGTACTTC.

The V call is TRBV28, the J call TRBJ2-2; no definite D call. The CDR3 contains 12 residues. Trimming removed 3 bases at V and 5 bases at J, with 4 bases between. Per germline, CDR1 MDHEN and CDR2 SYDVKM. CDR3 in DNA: TGTGCCAGCAGTTTTCGAACCGGGGAGCTGTTTTTT. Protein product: CASSFRTGELFF. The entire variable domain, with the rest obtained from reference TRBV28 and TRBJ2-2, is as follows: DVKVTQSSRYLVKRTGEKVFLECVQDMDHENMFWYRQDPGLGLRLIYFSYDVKMKEKGDIPEGYSVSREKKERFSLILESASTNQTSMYLCASSFRTGELFFGEGSRLTVL.

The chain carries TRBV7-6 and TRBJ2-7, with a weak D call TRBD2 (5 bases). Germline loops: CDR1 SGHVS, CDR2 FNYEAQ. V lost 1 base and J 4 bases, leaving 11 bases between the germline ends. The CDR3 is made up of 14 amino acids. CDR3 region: CASSLGGLLYEQYF. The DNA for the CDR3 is TGTGCCAGCAGCTTAGGTGGACTCCTTTACGAGCAGTACTTC.

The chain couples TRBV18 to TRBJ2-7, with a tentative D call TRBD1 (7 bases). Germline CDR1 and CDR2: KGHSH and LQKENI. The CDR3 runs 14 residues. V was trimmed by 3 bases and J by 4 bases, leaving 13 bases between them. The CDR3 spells CASSPVQGGYEQYF. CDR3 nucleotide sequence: TGTGCCAGCTCACCTGTTCAGGGGGGTTACGAGCAGTACTTC.